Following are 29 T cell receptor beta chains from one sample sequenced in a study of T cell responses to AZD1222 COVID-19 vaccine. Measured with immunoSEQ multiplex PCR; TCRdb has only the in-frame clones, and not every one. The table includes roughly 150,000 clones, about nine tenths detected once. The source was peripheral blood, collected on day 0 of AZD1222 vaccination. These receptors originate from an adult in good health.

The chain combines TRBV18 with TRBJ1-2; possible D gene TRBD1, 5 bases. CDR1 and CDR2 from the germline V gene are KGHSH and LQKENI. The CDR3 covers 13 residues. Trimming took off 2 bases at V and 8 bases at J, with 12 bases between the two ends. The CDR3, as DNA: TGTGCCAGCTCACCAACCAGGGATTCGGGCTACACCTTC. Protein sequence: CASSPTRDSGYTF.

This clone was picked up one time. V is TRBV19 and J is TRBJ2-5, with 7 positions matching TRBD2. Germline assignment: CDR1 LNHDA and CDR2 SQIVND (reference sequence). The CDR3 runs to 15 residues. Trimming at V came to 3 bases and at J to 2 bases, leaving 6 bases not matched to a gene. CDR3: CASSIGSSGQETQYF. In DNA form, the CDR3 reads TGTGCCAGTAGTATCGGGTCTAGCGGACAAGAGACCCAGTACTTC.

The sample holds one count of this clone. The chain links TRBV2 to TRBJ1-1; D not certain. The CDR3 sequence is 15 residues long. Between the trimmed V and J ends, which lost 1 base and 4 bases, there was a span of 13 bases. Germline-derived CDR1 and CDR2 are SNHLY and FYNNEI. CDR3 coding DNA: TGTGCCAGCAGTGAAGGTAGGGCCTCGGTCACTGAAGCTTTCTTT. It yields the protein CASSEGRASVTEAFF.

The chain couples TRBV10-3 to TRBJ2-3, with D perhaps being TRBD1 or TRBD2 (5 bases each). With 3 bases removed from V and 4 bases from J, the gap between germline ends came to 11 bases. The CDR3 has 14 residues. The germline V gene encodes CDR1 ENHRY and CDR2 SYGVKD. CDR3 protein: CAISEGRDADTQYF. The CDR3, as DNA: TGTGCCATCAGTGAAGGCAGGGACGCAGATACGCAGTATTTT.

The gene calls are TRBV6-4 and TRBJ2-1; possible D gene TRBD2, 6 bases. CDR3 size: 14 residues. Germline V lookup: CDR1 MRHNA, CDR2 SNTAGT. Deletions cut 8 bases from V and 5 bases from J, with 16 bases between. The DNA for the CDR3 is TGTGCCAGCTCTGAAAAAGGAGGGAACAATGAGCAGTTCTTC. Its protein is CASSEKGGNNEQFF.

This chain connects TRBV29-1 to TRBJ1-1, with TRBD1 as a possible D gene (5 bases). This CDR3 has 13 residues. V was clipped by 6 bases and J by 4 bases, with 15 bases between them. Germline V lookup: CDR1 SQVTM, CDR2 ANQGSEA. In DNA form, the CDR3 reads TGCAGCGTGATCCCGAACGGGGGCACTGAAGCTTTCTTT. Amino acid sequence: CSVIPNGGTEAFF.

Here the CDR3 DNA reads TGTGCCAGTAGTGCCTCTTTGGGGAGTTACGAGCAGTACTTC. This translates into CASSASLGSYEQYF. This sequence joins TRBV19 and TRBJ2-7; D may be TRBD2 (5 bases). Germline CDR1 LNHDA, CDR2 SQIVND (reference sequence). Trimming stripped 5 bases from V and 4 bases from J, with 15 bases between. CDR3 length: 14 residues. The full variable domain, with the rest looked up from reference TRBV19 and TRBJ2-7, is DGGITQSPKYLFRKEGQNVTLSCEQNLNHDAMYWYRQDPGQGLRLIYYSQIVNDFQKGDIAEGYSVSREKKESFPLTVTSAQKNPTAFYLCASSASLGSYEQYFGPGTRLTVT.

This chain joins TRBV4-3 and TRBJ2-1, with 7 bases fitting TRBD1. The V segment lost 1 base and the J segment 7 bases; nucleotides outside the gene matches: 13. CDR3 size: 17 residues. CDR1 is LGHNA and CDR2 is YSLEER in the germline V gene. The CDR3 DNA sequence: TGCGCCAGCAGCCAAGTTGGTTTACAGGGGCTGGTGAATGAGCAGTTCTTC. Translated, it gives CASSQVGLQGLVNEQFF.

The CDR3 nucleotides read TGTGCCAGCAGCTTATCGGGTAATGGTCTGAACACTGAAGCTTTCTTT. Translation: CASSLSGNGLNTEAFF. The chain uses TRBV7-9 and TRBJ1-1; D is uncertain. Per germline, CDR1 SEHNR and CDR2 FQNEAQ (reference sequence). Trimming left V 2 bases short and J 0 bases short, with 13 bases between. The CDR3 contains 16 residues.

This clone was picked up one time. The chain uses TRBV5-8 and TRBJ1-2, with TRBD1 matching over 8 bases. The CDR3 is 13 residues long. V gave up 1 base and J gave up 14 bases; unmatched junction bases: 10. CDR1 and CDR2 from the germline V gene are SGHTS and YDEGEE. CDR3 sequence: CASSLPPGQGPTF. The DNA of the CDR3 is TGTGCCAGCAGCTTGCCCCCCGGACAGGGCCCAACCTTC.

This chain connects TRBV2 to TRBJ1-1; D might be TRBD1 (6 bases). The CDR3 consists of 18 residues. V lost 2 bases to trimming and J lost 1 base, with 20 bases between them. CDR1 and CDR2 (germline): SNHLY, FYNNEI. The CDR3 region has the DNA TGTGCCAGCAGTGAACCAATTACCACCGGGACACCGAACACTGAAGCTTTCTTT. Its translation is CASSEPITTGTPNTEAFF.

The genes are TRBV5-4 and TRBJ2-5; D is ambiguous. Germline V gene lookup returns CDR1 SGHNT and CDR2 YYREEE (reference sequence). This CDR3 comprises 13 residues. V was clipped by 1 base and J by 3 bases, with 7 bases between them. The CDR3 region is CASSLQSEETQYF. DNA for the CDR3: TGTGCCAGCAGCTTGCAAAGCGAAGAGACCCAGTACTTC.

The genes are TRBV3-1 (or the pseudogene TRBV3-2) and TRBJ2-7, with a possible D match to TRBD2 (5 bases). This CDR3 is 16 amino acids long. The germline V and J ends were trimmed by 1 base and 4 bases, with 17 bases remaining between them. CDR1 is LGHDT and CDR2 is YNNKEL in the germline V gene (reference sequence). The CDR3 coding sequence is TGTGCCAGCAGCCAAGTACCGGGGTCAGACTTATACGAGCAGTACTTC. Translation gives CASSQVPGSDLYEQYF.

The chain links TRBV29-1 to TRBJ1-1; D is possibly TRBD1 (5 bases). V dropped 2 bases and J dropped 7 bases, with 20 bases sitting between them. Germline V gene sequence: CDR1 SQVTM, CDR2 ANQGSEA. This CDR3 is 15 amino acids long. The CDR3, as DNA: TGCAGCGTTGAACACGGGGGGTTTCTAGGCGGTGAAGCTTTCTTT. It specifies CSVEHGGFLGGEAFF.

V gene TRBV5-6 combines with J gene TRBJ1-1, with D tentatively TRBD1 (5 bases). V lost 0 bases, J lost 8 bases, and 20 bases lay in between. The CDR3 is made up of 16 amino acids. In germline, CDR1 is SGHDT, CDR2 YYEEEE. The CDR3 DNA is TGTGCCAGCAGCTTGGTACGGGGCTTTTCGACCGAAGAAGCTTTCTTT. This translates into CASSLVRGFSTEEAFF.

The chain's CDR3 is CASNTPVVAGYNEQFF. The CDR3 DNA is TGTGCCAGCAACACCCCCGTGGTAGCGGGATACAATGAGCAGTTCTTC. J is TRBJ2-1 and V is TRBV6-6; the match to TRBD2 covers 8 bases. The CDR3 has 16 residues. CDR1 and CDR2 (germline): MNHNY, SVGAGI (reference sequence). V gave up 7 bases and J gave up 4 bases; unmatched junction bases: 12.

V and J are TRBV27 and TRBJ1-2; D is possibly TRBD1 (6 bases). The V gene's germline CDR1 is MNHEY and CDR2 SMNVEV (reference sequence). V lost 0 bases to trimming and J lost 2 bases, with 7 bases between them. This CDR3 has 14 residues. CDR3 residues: CASSLSTGNYGYTF. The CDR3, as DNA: TGTGCCAGCAGTTTATCGACAGGCAACTATGGCTACACCTTC.

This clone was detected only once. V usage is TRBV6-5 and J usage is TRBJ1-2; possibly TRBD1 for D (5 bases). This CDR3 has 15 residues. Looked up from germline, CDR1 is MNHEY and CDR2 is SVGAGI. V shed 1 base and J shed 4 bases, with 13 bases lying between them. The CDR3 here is CASSYFFGGSYGYTF. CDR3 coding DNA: TGTGCCAGCAGTTACTTCTTTGGGGGATCCTATGGCTACACCTTC.

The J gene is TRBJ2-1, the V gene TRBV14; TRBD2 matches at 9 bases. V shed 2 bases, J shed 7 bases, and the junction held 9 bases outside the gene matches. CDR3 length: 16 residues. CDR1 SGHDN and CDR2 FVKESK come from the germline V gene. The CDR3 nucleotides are TGTGCCAGCAGCCAATTGGGGACTAGCCTCCAGAATGAGCAGTTCTTC. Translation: CASSQLGTSLQNEQFF.

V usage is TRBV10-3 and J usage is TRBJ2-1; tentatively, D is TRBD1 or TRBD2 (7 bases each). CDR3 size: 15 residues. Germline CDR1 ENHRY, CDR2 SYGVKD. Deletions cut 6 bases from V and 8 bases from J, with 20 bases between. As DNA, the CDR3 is TGTGCCATCAGAGCGGGACAGACGTTTACTGATGAGCAGTTCTTC. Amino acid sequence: CAIRAGQTFTDEQFF.

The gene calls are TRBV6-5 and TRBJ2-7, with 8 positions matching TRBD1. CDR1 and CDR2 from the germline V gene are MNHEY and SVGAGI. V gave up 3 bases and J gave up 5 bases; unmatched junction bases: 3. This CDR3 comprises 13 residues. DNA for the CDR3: TGTGCCAGCAGTTATAGACAGGGGAACGAGCAGTACTTC. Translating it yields CASSYRQGNEQYF.

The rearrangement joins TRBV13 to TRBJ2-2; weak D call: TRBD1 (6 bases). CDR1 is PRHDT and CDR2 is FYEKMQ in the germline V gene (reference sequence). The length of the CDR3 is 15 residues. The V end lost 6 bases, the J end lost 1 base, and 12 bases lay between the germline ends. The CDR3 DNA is TGTGCCAGCAGACGGGACAACCTGAACACCGGGGAGCTGTTTTTT. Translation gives CASRRDNLNTGELFF.

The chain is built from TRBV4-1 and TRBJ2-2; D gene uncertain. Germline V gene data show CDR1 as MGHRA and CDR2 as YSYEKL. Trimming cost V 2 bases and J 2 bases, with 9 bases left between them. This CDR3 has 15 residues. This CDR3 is CASSQLHYNTGELFF. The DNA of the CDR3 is TGCGCCAGCAGCCAACTACATTATAACACCGGGGAGCTGTTTTTT.

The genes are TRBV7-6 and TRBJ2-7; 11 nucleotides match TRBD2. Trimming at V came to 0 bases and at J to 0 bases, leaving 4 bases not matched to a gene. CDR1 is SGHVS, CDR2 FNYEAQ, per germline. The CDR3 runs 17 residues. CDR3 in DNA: TGTGCCAGCAGCTTAGCGGCACTAGCGGGAGACTCCTACGAGCAGTACTTC. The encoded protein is CASSLAALAGDSYEQYF.

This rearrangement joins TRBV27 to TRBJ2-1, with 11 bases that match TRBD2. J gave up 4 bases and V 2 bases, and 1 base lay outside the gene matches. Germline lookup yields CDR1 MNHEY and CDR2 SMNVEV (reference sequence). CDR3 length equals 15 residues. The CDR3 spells CASSLGLAGYNEQFF. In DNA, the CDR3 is TGTGCCAGCAGTTTAGGACTAGCGGGTTACAATGAGCAGTTCTTC.

Here the CDR3 DNA reads TGTGCCTGGAGTGTAGGACAGATCGGCTACACCTTC. Translation gives CAWSVGQIGYTF. The V gene is TRBV30, the J gene TRBJ1-2; D might be TRBD1 (6 bases). The germline CDR1 and CDR2 sequences are GTSNPN and SVGIG (reference sequence). Trimming stripped 0 bases from V and 8 bases from J, with 10 bases between. CDR3 length: 12 amino acids.

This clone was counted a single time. The CDR3, as DNA: TGTGCCAGCAGCTGGGGGGGGTCCTACGAGCAGTACTTC. Translation: CASSWGGSYEQYF. The chain carries TRBV7-2 and TRBJ2-7; 7 bases align to TRBD2. Germline V gene lookup returns CDR1 SGHTA and CDR2 FQGNSA. With 4 bases clipped from V and 1 base from J, the junction kept 1 base outside the gene matches. The CDR3 runs to 13 residues.

CDR3 sequence (DNA): TGTGCCAGCTCTCGTACACCGCCCGATGAGCAGTTCTTC. Translated, it gives CASSRTPPDEQFF. V usage is TRBV18 and J usage is TRBJ2-1, with no clear D. The ends were cut back, 6 bases at V and 8 bases at J, with 14 bases in the middle. Looked up from germline, CDR1 is KGHSH and CDR2 is LQKENI. CDR3 length: 13 residues.

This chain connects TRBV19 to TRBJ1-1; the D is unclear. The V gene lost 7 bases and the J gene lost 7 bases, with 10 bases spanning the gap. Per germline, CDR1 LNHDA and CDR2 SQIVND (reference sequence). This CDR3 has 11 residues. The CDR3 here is CASIGLYEAFF. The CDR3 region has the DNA TGTGCCAGTATAGGGCTCTATGAAGCTTTCTTT.